This T cell receptor (beta chain) was obtained from a study of cytomegalovirus exposure and HLA in healthy donors. In the PCR, 60 Vbeta and 13 Jbeta primers were used. Using immunoSEQ multiplex PCR, the repertoire was profiled, and TCRdb retains in-frame clones only, with some absent. This table has around 140,000 clones, 60% to 80% appearing once. This CDR3 is 14 amino acids long. The ends were cut back, 1 base at V and 1 base at J, with 7 bases in the middle. The germline V gene encodes CDR1 SGHVS and CDR2 FQNEAQ. Study-wide results and caveats: The availability of immune exposure information extended only to CMV serostatus. A missense DCLRE1C variant was associated with V- and J-gene trimming of TCR beta chains in a later analysis, and an independent cohort replicated the association.

As for this clone: The antigen is unknown.

The sample comprised PBMCs. The chain joins TRBV7-8 to TRBJ1-1; D is ambiguous. This TCR came from a man aged 45-65 years in good health and CMV-seropositive. Here the CDR3 DNA reads TGTGCCAGCAGCTTAGGATACAGGAACACTGAAGCTTTCTTT. It encodes CASSLGYRNTEAFF.